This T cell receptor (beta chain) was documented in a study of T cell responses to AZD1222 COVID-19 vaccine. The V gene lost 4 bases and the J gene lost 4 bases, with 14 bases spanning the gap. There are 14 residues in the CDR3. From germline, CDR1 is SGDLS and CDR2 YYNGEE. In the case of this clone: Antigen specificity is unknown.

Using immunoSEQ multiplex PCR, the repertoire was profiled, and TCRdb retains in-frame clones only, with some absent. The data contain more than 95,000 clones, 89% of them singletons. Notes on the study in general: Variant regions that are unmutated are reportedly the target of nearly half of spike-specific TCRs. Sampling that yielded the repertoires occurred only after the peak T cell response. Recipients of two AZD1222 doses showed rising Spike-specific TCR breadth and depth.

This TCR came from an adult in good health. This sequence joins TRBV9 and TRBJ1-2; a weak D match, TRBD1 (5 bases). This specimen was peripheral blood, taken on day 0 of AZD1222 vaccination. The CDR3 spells CASSLGEVGYGYTF. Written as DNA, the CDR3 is TGTGCCAGCAGCCTGGGGGAGGTCGGCTATGGCTACACCTTC. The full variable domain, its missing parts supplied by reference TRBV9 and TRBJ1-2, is DSGVTQTPKHLITATGQRVTLRCSPRSGDLSVYWYQQSLDQGLQFLIQYYNGEERAKGNILERFSAQQFPDLHSELNLSSLELGDSALYFCASSLGEVGYGYTFGSGTRLTVV.